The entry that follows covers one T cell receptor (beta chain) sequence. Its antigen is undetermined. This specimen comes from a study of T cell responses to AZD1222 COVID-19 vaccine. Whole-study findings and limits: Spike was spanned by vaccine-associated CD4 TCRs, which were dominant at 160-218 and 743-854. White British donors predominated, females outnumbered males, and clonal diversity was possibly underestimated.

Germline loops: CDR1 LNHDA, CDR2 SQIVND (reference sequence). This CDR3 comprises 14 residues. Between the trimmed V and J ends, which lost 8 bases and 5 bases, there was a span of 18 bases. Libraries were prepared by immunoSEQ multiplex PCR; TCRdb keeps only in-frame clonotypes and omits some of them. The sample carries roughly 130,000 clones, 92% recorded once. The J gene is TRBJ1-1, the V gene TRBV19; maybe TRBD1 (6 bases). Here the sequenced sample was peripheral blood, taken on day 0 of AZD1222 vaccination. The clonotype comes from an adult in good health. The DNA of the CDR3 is TGTGCCAGTGAAGGAGGGGGATGGGGTACTGAAGCTTTCTTT. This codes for CASEGGGWGTEAFF.